This T cell receptor beta chain was identified during a study of CD8 T cells in Susac syndrome. cDNA came from roughly 0.53 to 1 ug RNA primed by random hexamers. The TCR beta CDR3 was amplified by immunoSEQ multiplex PCR across 54 Vbeta, 13 Jbeta. TCRdb reanalysed the immunoSEQ multiplex PCR reads using MiXCR and keeps one entry per CDR3 protein. The data hold 400,000 or so distinct CDR3 sequences, with 85% to 90% observed a single time. TCR beta was sequenced from blood CD8+ and CD4+ T cells. The multiple sclerosis controls comprised treatment-naive patients whose relapsing-remitting disease was stable or active. Through negative isolation, CD4+ and CD8+ T cells were obtained, while TEMRA cells were enriched using FACS. Trimming took 7 bases from V and 7 from J; bases not matched to a gene: 10. Looked up from germline, CDR1 is MNHEY and CDR2 is SMNVEV (reference sequence). This CDR3 has 14 amino acids.

The sequence derives from a human donor with multiple sclerosis. The V call is TRBV27, the J call TRBJ2-4; 7 positions agree with TRBD2. The sample comprised CD8+ T cells from PBMCs. The CDR3: CASKRFGGENIQYF. The CDR3 DNA follows: TGTGCCAGCAAACGTTTTGGGGGGGAGAACATTCAGTACTTC.